Presented here are 3 T cell receptor beta chains from one specimen sequenced in a study of T-cell memory formation after mild COVID-19. TCRdb fed the 5' RACE reads into MiXCR, producing one record per CDR3 protein. Altogether some 40,000 distinct CDR3 sequences are present, under 7.5% being singletons, with the ten largest covering about 1.5%. Sequenced sample: PBMCs or a T cell subset sorted from them (not recorded which). These receptors were taken from a man between 18 and 35 years old who had mild COVID-19 (a few samples of this study predate the infection). Cell type and time point are not known.

This clonotype was observed many times. The genes are TRBV18 and TRBJ2-7; D possibly corresponds to TRBD2 (6 bases). V lost 6 bases and J lost 5, with 14 bases in between. The length of the CDR3 is 13 residues. The germline gives CDR1 KGHSH, CDR2 LQKENI. The CDR3 nucleotides read TGTGCCAGCTCTCTAACGCGGGGTAACGAGCAGTACGTC. Encoded protein: CASSLTRGNEQYV.

This clonotype was counted a few times. The V gene is TRBV2, the J gene TRBJ1-2, with a weak D call TRBD1 (5 bases). CDR1 and CDR2 (germline): SNHLY, FYNNEI. The CDR3 is 13 amino acids. The V end lost 1 base, the J end lost 6 bases, and 9 bases lay between the germline ends. CDR3 in DNA: TGTGCCAGCAGTGAAGGTCAGGGAGATGGCTACACCTTC. It is translated as CASSEGQGDGYTF.

This clonotype came up a few times. The rearrangement links TRBV3-1 to TRBJ2-1; 13 bases are shared with TRBD2. The J segment lost 4 bases and the V segment lost 3 bases, leaving 0 bases of the junction unmatched. The V gene's germline CDR1 is LGHDT and CDR2 YNNKEL (reference sequence). CDR3 size: 15 residues. The CDR3 sequence: CASSQGLAGYNEQFF. DNA of the CDR3: TGTGCCAGCAGCCAGGGACTAGCGGGGTACAATGAGCAGTTCTTC.